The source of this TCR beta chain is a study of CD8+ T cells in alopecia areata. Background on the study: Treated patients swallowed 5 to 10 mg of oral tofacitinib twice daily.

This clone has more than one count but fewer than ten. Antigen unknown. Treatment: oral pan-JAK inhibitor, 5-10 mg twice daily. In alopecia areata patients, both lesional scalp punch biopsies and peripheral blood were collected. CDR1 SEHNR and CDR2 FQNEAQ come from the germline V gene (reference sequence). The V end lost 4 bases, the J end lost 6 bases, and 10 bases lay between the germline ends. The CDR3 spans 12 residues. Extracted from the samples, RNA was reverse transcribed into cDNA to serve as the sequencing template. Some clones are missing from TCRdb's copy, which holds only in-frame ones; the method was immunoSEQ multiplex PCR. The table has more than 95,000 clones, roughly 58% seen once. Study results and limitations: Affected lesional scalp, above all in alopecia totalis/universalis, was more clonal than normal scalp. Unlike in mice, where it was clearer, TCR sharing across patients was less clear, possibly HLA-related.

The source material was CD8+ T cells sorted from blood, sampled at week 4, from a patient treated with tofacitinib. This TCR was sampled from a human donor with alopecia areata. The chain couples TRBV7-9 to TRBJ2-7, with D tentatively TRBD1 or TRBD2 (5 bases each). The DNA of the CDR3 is TGTGCCAGCAGCTCGGGGACGGCCGAGCAGTACTTC. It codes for CASSSGTAEQYF. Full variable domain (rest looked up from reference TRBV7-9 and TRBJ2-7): DTGVSQNPRHKITKRGQNVTFRCDPISEHNRLYWYRQTLGQGPEFLTYFQNEAQLEKSRLLSDRFSAERPKGSFSTLEIQRTEQGDSAMYLCASSSGTAEQYFGPGTRLTVT.